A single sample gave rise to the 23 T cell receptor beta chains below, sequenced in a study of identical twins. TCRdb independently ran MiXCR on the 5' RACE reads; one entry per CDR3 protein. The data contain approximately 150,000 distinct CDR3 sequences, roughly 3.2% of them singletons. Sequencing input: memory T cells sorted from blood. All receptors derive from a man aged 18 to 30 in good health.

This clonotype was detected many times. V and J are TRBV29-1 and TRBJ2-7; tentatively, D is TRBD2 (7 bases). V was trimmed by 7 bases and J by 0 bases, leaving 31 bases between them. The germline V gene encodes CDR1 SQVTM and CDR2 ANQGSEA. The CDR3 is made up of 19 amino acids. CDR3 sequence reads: CSGGTRGEGHIPRSYEQYV. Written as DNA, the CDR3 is TGCAGCGGGGGGACTCGCGGGGAGGGACACATCCCCCGCTCCTACGAGCAGTACGTC.

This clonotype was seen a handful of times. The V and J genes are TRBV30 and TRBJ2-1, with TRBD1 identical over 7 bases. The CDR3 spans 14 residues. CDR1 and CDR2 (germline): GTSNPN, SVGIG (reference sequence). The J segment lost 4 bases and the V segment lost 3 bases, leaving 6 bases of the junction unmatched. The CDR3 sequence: CAWRPGTEYNEQFF. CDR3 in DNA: TGTGCCTGGAGACCCGGGACAGAGTACAATGAGCAGTTCTTC.

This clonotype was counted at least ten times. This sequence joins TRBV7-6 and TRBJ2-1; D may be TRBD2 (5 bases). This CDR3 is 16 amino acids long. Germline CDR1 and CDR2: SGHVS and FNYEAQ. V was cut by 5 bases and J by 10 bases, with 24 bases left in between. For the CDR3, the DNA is TGTGCCAGCAGCCTAAACATCGCCGCTTTGGGAGAAGAGCAGTTCTTC. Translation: CASSLNIAALGEEQFF.

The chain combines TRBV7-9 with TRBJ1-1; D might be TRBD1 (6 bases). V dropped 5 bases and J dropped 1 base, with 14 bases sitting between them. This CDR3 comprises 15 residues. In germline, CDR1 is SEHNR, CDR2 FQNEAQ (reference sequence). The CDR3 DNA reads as TGTGCCAGCAGCGCCGGGGGCGGGAGGAACACTGAAGCTTTCTTT. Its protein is CASSAGGGRNTEAFF. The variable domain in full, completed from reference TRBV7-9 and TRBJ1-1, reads DTGVSQNPRHKITKRGQNVTFRCDPISEHNRLYWYRQTLGQGPEFLTYFQNEAQLEKSRLLSDRFSAERPKGSFSTLEIQRTEQGDSAMYLCASSAGGGRNTEAFFGQGTRLTVV.

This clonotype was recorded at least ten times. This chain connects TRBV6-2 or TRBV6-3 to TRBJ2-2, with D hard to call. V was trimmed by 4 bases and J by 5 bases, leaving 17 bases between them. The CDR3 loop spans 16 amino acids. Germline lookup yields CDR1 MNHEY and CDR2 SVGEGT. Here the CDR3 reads CASSSIQTGVTGELFF. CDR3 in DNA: TGTGCCAGCAGTTCCATCCAAACGGGTGTAACCGGGGAGCTGTTTTTT.

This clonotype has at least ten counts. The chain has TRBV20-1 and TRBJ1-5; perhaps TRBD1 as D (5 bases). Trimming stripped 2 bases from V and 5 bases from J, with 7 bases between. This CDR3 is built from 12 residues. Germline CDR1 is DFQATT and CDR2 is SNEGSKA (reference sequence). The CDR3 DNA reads TGCAGTGCTAGATTGGGGGATCAGCCCCAGCATTTT. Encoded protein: CSARLGDQPQHF.

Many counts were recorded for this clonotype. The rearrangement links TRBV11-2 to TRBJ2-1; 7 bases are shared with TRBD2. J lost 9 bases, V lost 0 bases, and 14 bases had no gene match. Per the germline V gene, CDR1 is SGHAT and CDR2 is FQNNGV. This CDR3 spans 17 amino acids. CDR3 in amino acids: CASSLDSPARPGGEQFF. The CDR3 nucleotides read TGTGCCAGCAGCTTAGATAGCCCAGCGCGCCCGGGGGGTGAGCAGTTCTTC.

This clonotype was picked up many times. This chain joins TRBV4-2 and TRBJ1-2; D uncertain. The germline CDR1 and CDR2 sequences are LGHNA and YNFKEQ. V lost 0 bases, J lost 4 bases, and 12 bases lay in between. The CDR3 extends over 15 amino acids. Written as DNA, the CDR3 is TGTGCCAGCAGCCAAGACGTGCCTGCGACCTATGGCTACACCTTC. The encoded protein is CASSQDVPATYGYTF.

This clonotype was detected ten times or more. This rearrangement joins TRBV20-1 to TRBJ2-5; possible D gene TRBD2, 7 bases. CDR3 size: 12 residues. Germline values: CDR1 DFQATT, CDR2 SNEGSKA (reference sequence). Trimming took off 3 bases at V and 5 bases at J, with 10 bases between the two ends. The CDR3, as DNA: TGCAGTGCTAGGAGGGGGGGGGAGACCCAGTACTTC. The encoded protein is CSARRGGETQYF.

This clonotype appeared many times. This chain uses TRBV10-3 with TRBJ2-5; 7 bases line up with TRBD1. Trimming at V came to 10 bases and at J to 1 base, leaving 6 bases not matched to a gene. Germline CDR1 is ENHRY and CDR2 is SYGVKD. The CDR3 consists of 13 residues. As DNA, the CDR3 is TGTGCCACCAGGGGACAGTCCCAAGAGACCCAGTACTTC. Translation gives CATRGQSQETQYF.

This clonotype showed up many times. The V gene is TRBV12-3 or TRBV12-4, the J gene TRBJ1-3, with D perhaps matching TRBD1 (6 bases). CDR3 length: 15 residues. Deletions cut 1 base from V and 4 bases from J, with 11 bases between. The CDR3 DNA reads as TGTGCCAGCAGTTTAGGGGGGGCGACGGGAAACACCATATATTTT. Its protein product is CASSLGGATGNTIYF.

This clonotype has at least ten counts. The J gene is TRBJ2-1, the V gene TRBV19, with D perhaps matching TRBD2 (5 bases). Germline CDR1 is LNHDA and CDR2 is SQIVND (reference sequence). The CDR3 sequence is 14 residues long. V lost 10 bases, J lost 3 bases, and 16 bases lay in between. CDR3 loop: CATQWGSVYNEQFF. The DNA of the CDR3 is TGTGCCACCCAATGGGGTAGCGTCTACAATGAGCAGTTCTTC.

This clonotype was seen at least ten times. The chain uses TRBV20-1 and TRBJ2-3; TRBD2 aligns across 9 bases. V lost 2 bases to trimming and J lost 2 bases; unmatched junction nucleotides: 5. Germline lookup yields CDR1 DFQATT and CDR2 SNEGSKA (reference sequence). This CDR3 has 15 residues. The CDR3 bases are TGCAGTGCTAGACCTCTAGCGGGGTACACAGATACGCAGTATTTT. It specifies CSARPLAGYTDTQYF.

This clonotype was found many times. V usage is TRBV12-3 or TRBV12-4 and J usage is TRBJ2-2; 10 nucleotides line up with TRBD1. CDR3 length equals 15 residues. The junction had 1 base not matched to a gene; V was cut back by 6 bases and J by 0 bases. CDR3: CASRTGGANTGELFF. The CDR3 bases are TGTGCCAGCAGGACAGGGGGCGCGAACACCGGGGAGCTGTTTTTT.

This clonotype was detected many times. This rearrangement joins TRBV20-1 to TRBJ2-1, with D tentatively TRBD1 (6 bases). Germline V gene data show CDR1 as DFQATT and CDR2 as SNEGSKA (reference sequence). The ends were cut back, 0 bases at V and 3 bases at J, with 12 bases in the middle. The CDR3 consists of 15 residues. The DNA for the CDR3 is TGCAGTGCTAGAGATTCGGGACATCTCTACAATGAGCAGTTCTTC. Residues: CSARDSGHLYNEQFF.

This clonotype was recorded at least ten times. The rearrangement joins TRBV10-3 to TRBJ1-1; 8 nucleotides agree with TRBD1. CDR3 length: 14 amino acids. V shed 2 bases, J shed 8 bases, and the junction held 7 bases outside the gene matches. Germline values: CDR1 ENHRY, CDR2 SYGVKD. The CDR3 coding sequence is TGTGCCATCAGTGAGACAGGACAGGGCCCCGAAGCTTTCTTT. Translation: CAISETGQGPEAFF.

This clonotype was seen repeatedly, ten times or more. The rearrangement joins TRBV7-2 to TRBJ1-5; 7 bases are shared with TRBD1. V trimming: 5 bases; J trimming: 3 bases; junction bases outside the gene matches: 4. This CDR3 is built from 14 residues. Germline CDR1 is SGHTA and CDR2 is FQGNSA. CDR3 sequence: CASSLGTVNQPQHF. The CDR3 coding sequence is TGTGCCAGCAGCCTTGGGACAGTCAATCAGCCCCAGCATTTT.

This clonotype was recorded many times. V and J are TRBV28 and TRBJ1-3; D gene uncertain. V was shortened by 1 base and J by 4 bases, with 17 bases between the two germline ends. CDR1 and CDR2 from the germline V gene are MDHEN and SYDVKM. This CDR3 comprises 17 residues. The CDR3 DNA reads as TGTGCCAGCAGTTTATACGGTCCGACCGGTTCCGGAAACACCATATATTTT. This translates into CASSLYGPTGSGNTIYF.

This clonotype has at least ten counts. The CDR3 DNA follows: TGCAGCGTTGACAATGAGCAGTTCTTC. Its protein is CSVDNEQFF. The chain recombines TRBV29-1 with TRBJ2-1; D is uncertain. This CDR3 has 9 residues. V was trimmed by 3 bases and J by 6 bases, leaving 0 bases between them. CDR1 is SQVTM and CDR2 is ANQGSEA in the germline V gene.

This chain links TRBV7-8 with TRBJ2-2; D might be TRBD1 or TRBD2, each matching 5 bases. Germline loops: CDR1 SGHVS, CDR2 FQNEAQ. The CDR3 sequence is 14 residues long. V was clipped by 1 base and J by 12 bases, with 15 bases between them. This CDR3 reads CASSLGHPEGKLFF. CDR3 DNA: TGTGCCAGCAGCTTAGGTCACCCAGAGGGGAAGCTGTTTTTT.

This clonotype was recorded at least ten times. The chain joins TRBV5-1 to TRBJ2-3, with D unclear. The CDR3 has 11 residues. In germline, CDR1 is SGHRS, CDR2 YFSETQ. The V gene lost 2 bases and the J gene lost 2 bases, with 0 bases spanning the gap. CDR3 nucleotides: TGCGCCAGCAGCTTCACAGATACGCAGTATTTT. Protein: CASSFTDTQYF.

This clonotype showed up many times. CDR3 region: CSARSGSTADTQYF. As DNA, the CDR3 is TGCAGTGCCCGTAGCGGGAGTACCGCAGATACGCAGTATTTT. The chain employs TRBV20-1 and TRBJ2-3, with 9 nucleotides matching TRBD2. The junction had 8 bases not matched to a gene; V was cut back by 6 bases and J by 4 bases. This CDR3 region has 14 residues. Germline V gene sequence: CDR1 DFQATT, CDR2 SNEGSKA (reference sequence).

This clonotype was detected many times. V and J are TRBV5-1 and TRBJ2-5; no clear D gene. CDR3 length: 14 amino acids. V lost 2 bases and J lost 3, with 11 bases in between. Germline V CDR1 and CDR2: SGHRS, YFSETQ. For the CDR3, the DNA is TGCGCCAGCAGCTTTATAACCGGAGAAGAGACCCAGTACTTC. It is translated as CASSFITGEETQYF.